This T cell receptor beta chain is from a study of CD8 T cells in ankylosing spondylitis. Broader study findings: Reports say disease-linked clones showed up significantly more in matched ankylosing spondylitis synovial fluid. A motif in TCR beta, a set of roughly eight highly homologous variants, appeared characteristic of ankylosing spondylitis blood.

The V gene lost 1 base and the J gene lost 1 base, with 8 bases spanning the gap. CDR3 length: 14 residues. Looked up from germline, CDR1 is KGHSH and CDR2 is LQKENI. This clonotype has ten or more counts. The antigen remains undetermined. Each CDR3 protein gets one entry after TCRdb re-called the 5' RACE reads with MiXCR. Altogether roughly 490,000 distinct CDR3 sequences are present, roughly 5.3% being singletons, with the ten largest covering roughly 3.3%. The specimen was blood, either unsorted or a sorted T cell fraction (not recorded which). The chain is built from TRBV18 and TRBJ2-7; D gene uncertain. This clonotype originated in a male donor with ankylosing spondylitis. CDR3 bases: TGTGCCAGCTCACCACGAGGCGTGTCCTACGAGCAGTACTTC. Protein sequence: CASSPRGVSYEQYF. Complete variable domain (other parts from reference TRBV18 and TRBJ2-7): NAGVMQNPRHLVRRRGQEARLRCSPMKGHSHVYWYRQLPEEGLKFMVYLQKENIIDESGMPKERFSAEFPKEGPSILRIQQVVRGDSAAYFCASSPRGVSYEQYFGPGTRLTVT.